One sample yielded the 5 T cell receptor beta chains listed below, sequenced in a study of cytomegalovirus exposure and HLA in healthy donors. The PCR was carried out with 60 Vbeta primers and 13 Jbeta primers. Sequencing was performed with immunoSEQ multiplex PCR; in TCRdb, only in-frame clones are kept and a portion is missing. The data contain about 110,000 clones, 76% of them singletons. Sequencing used PBMCs. These receptor sequences come from a woman aged 45-60 years in good health and CMV-seropositive.

This clone was counted only a few times. The rearrangement uses TRBV29-1 and TRBJ2-5, with 11 bases fitting TRBD2. Germline trimming cut 7 bases from V and 5 bases from J; bases unmatched to any gene: 9. This CDR3 spans 14 amino acids. Germline V CDR1 and CDR2: SQVTM, ANQGSEA. CDR3 in amino acids: CSAFELAGAETQYF. CDR3 coding DNA: TGCAGCGCGTTCGAACTAGCGGGGGCGGAGACCCAGTACTTC.

The chain combines TRBV29-1 with TRBJ2-4; D perhaps matches TRBD1 (5 bases). The V gene lost 7 bases and the J gene lost 12 bases, with 22 bases spanning the gap. Germline assignment: CDR1 SQVTM and CDR2 ANQGSEA. The CDR3 extends over 13 amino acids. CDR3: CSASGGKSDSQYF. The CDR3 nucleotides are TGCAGCGCTTCAGGCGGCAAAAGTGACAGTCAGTACTTC.

The chain couples TRBV9 to TRBJ2-1; 8 nucleotides agree with TRBD2. This CDR3 is 15 amino acids long. V dropped 2 bases and J dropped 7; count of bases not matched to a gene: 8. Germline V gives CDR1 SGDLS, CDR2 YYNGEE. CDR3 loop: CASSVAGGQWNEQFF. CDR3 DNA sequence: TGTGCCAGCAGCGTCGCGGGGGGCCAATGGAATGAGCAGTTCTTC.

This chain uses TRBV2 with TRBJ1-4; a possible D gene is TRBD1 (6 bases). In germline, CDR1 is SNHLY, CDR2 FYNNEI. This CDR3 contains 14 residues. Trimming cost V 5 bases and J 5 bases, with 12 bases left between them. CDR3 DNA sequence: TGTGCCAGCAGTAAGGACAGCTTAAATGAAAAACTGTTTTTT. Translation gives CASSKDSLNEKLFF.

J is TRBJ1-5 and V is TRBV27, with 9 bases lining up with TRBD1. Germline CDR1 MNHEY, CDR2 SMNVEV (reference sequence). The CDR3 has 15 amino acids. With 6 bases clipped from V and 7 bases from J, the junction kept 10 bases outside the gene matches. CDR3 residues: CASSSQTGGEQPQHF. DNA for the CDR3: TGTGCCAGCAGCTCTCAAACAGGGGGCGAGCAGCCCCAGCATTTT.